This T cell receptor (beta chain) was recorded in a study of OX40 agonist ivuxolimab in advanced cancers. About the research overall: Patients were dosed intravenously with ivuxolimab at 0.01 to 10 mg/kg every 2 weeks.

Trimming left V 2 bases short and J 2 bases short, with 7 bases between. The V gene's germline CDR1 is SGHDT and CDR2 YYEEEE. The CDR3 covers 13 residues. Study observations and caveats: Several nonresponders also turned out to have low normalized T-cell clonal expansion.

Note on this clone: Its antigen is not identified.

Libraries were prepared by immunoSEQ multiplex PCR; TCRdb keeps only in-frame clonotypes and omits some of them. This sample yields 41,000 or so clones, of which around 87% are seen a single time; roughly 3.4% belongs to the top ten. The origin of this receptor is an adult with an advanced solid tumor such as melanoma, head and neck, liver or kidney cancer. Sequencing used CD4+ or CD8+ T cells sorted from blood, obtained in a trial of the OX40 agonist ivuxolimab. The gene calls are TRBV5-6 and TRBJ2-5, with D possibly being TRBD2 (5 bases). The CDR3 region is CASSFRRQETQYF. In DNA, the CDR3 is TGTGCCAGCAGCTTTAGGAGGCAAGAGACCCAGTACTTC. Combining the CDR3 with reference TRBV5-6 and TRBJ2-5 gives the whole variable domain DAGVTQSPTHLIKTRGQQVTLRCSPKSGHDTVSWYQQALGQGPQFIFQYYEEEERQRGNFPDRFSGHQFPNYSSELNVNALLLGDSALYLCASSFRRQETQYFGPGTRLLVL.